This T cell receptor (beta chain) was retrieved from a study of T cell responses to AZD1222 COVID-19 vaccine. General study findings and limits: The number of AZD1222 recipients seropositive at baseline was only 6 or 7.

In the case of this clone: Antigen: not known.

Between the trimmed V and J ends, which lost 10 bases and 4 bases, there was a span of 17 bases. The CDR3 contains 13 residues. The V gene's germline CDR1 is LNHDA and CDR2 SQIVND (reference sequence). The repertoire was sequenced with immunoSEQ multiplex PCR; TCRdb's copy has only in-frame clones and lacks some. The repertoire holds 140,000 or so clones, with 85% to 95% as singletons. This receptor was taken from an adult who had recovered from COVID-19. Specimen: peripheral blood, collected after recovery from COVID-19. The V call is TRBV19, the J call TRBJ2-7, with D perhaps matching TRBD1 or TRBD2 (5 bases each). The chain's CDR3 is CATSGTEYYEQYF. The CDR3 bases are TGTGCCACCTCCGGGACCGAGTATTACGAGCAGTACTTC.